The subject of this entry is one T cell receptor beta chain. Its antigen is as yet unknown. The sample originates from a study of T cell clones after liver transplantation. Turning to the study itself: Three of the eight recipients were HCV-positive; the rest had non-autoimmune, non-viral transplant indications. Findings of the study overall: Rather than being deleted, graft donor-reactive T cells may have moved into the graft.

Trimming shortened V by 6 bases and J by 3 bases, and 17 bases separated the two germline ends. The germline V gene has CDR1 MNHEY and CDR2 SMNVEV (reference sequence). This CDR3 is built from 15 residues. The table came from immunoSEQ multiplex PCR; TCRdb's copy has only in-frame clones and leaves some out. Found here are roughly 70,000 clones, around 90% of them singletons; the top ten hold roughly 2.6%. Specimen: CD4+ T cells from blood, collected before liver transplant. The chain uses TRBV27 and TRBJ1-2; D possibly corresponds to TRBD1 (6 bases). The receptor's source is a human donor who received a liver transplant. The CDR3 DNA sequence: TGTGCCAGCAGAACCGCGGGGGGCGAATACTATGGCTACACCTTC. Its translation: CASRTAGGEYYGYTF.